The 24 T cell receptor beta chains in this list originate from one sample, sequenced in a study of blood T cell repertoires in COVID-19. Sequencing was performed with immunoSEQ multiplex PCR; in TCRdb, only in-frame clones are kept and a portion is missing. The table lists 35,000 to 40,000 clones, roughly nine tenths of them singletons, with roughly 12% in the top ten. Sequencing used peripheral blood. The receptors were sampled from a man between 65 and 79 years old with acute or convalescent COVID-19.

This chain joins TRBV5-1 and TRBJ2-2; TRBD2 matches at 9 bases. There are 16 residues in the CDR3. The trim removed 2 bases at V and 2 bases at J, leaving 4 bases unmatched. Germline CDR1 and CDR2: SGHRS and YFSETQ. CDR3 in DNA: TGCGCCAGCAGCTTACTAGCGGGTGCTAACACCGGGGAGCTGTTTTTT. This gives the protein CASSLLAGANTGELFF.

The V call is TRBV2, the J call TRBJ1-3, with D perhaps TRBD1 (6 bases). The CDR3 runs to 18 residues. Germline V gives CDR1 SNHLY, CDR2 FYNNEI. V shed 0 bases and J shed 4 bases, with 19 bases lying between them. This chain's CDR3 is CASSEAGHVSGSGNTIYF. Written as DNA, the CDR3 is TGTGCCAGCAGTGAAGCGGGACACGTCTCAGGCTCCGGAAACACCATATATTTT.

CDR3 nucleotides: TGTGCCAGCAGCTTAGATATCGAGGGACTGTACTTC. This codes for CASSLDIEGLYF. The rearrangement links TRBV7-2 to TRBJ2-7; weak D call: TRBD2 (6 bases). V was shortened by 1 base and J by 12 bases, with 13 bases between the two germline ends. In germline, CDR1 is SGHTA, CDR2 FQGNSA. CDR3 length equals 12 residues.

This chain links TRBV27 with TRBJ1-6, with 7 bases identical to TRBD1. The CDR3 consists of 14 residues. The V and J ends lost 2 bases and 7 bases, in that order; junction bases with no gene match: 2. CDR1 MNHEY and CDR2 SMNVEV come from the germline V gene (reference sequence). CDR3 DNA: TGTGCCAGCAGTTTAGACAGGGTGAATTCACCCCTCCACTTT. This translates into CASSLDRVNSPLHF.

V gene TRBV15 combines with J gene TRBJ1-2; a weak D match, TRBD1 (5 bases). The V gene's germline CDR1 is LNHNV and CDR2 YYDKDF (reference sequence). The CDR3 sequence is 17 residues long. V dropped 0 bases and J dropped 3 bases, with 17 bases sitting between them. The CDR3 spells CATSRDPSGRDDYGYTF. In DNA, the CDR3 is TGTGCCACCAGCAGAGATCCTAGCGGCAGGGATGACTATGGCTACACCTTC. Using reference TRBV15 and TRBJ1-2 for the parts outside the CDR3, the full variable domain is DAMVIQNPRYQVTQFGKPVTLSCSQTLNHNVMYWYQQKSSQAPKLLFHYYDKDFNNEADTPDNFQSRRPNTSFCFLDIRSPGLGDTAMYLCATSRDPSGRDDYGYTFGSGTRLTVV.

J is TRBJ2-1 and V is TRBV18; 10 positions match TRBD1. The CDR3 sequence is 15 residues long. V lost 4 bases to trimming and J lost 7 bases; unmatched junction nucleotides: 7. Germline V lookup: CDR1 KGHSH, CDR2 LQKENI. CDR3 nucleotides: TGTGCCAGCTCACTTGGACAGGGGGGCCAGAATGAGCAGTTCTTC. It encodes CASSLGQGGQNEQFF.

The chain has TRBV12-3 or TRBV12-4 and TRBJ2-7; 7 bases match TRBD2. Unmatched junction bases numbered 7, after V lost 4 bases and J lost 7 bases. The CDR3 is 13 residues long. The CDR3 here is CASSYGGSGEQYF. The DNA for the CDR3 is TGTGCCAGCAGTTATGGCGGGAGTGGGGAGCAGTACTTC.

V usage is TRBV3-1 (or the pseudogene TRBV3-2) and J usage is TRBJ1-1; D is perhaps TRBD1 (6 bases). The CDR3 spans 15 residues. The germline V and J ends were trimmed by 1 base and 3 bases, with 12 bases remaining between them. The V gene's germline CDR1 is LGHDT and CDR2 YNNKEL (reference sequence). In nucleotides, the CDR3 is TGTGCCAGCAGCCAAGGCCCGTCAGGGGACACTGAAGCTTTCTTT. This encodes CASSQGPSGDTEAFF.

V usage is TRBV9 and J usage is TRBJ2-7, with TRBD1 identical over 10 bases. Germline CDR1 reads SGDLS; CDR2 reads YYNGEE. V lost 2 bases, J lost 2 bases, and 1 base stayed unmatched. The CDR3 runs 14 residues. CDR3 in amino acids: CASSVGQGTYEQYF. CDR3 in DNA: TGTGCCAGCAGCGTGGGACAGGGGACCTACGAGCAGTACTTC.

The V call is TRBV7-9, the J call TRBJ2-2, with 8 bases lining up with TRBD2. The CDR3 length is 19 residues. Trimming cost V 5 bases and J 5 bases; bases outside gene matches: 19. The germline CDR1 and CDR2 sequences are SEHNR and FQNEAQ (reference sequence). The CDR3, as DNA: TGTGCCAGCAGCGATACCACCCAGGCTAGCGGGTCCCAAACCGGGGAGCTGTTTTTT. Its translation: CASSDTTQASGSQTGELFF.

The genes are TRBV11-2 and TRBJ1-4; 7 bases align to TRBD1. V shed 4 bases, J shed 2 bases, and the junction held 4 bases outside the gene matches. The germline CDR1 and CDR2 sequences are SGHAT and FQNNGV. The CDR3 loop spans 15 amino acids. The CDR3 sequence: CASSSSDRTNEKLFF. The CDR3 nucleotides read TGTGCCAGCAGCTCGTCGGACAGGACTAATGAAAAACTGTTTTTT.

The chain has TRBV28 and TRBJ2-3, with 7 bases identical to TRBD1. V trimming: 6 bases; J trimming: 7 bases; junction bases outside the gene matches: 10. CDR3 length equals 14 residues. Germline V lookup: CDR1 MDHEN, CDR2 SYDVKM. In DNA, the CDR3 is TGTGCCAGCAGCCCCGCCGACAGGGATAATACGCAGTATTTT. The encoded protein is CASSPADRDNTQYF.

The V gene is TRBV14, the J gene TRBJ2-1; 11 positions agree with TRBD2. Looked up from germline, CDR1 is SGHDN and CDR2 is FVKESK. This CDR3 is 16 amino acids long. V lost 1 base to trimming and J lost 4 bases; unmatched junction nucleotides: 3. Written as DNA, the CDR3 is TGTGCCAGCAGCCAAGTAGCGGGAGGGCAATACAATGAGCAGTTCTTC. It specifies CASSQVAGGQYNEQFF.

The chain uses TRBV6-5 and TRBJ1-4; no reliable D call. CDR3 length: 13 amino acids. CDR1 is MNHEY, CDR2 SVGAGI, per germline. Trimming removed 8 bases at V and 2 bases at J, with 9 bases between. The CDR3 DNA reads TGTGCCAGCGCCGGGAGTACTAATGAAAAACTGTTTTTT. This translates into CASAGSTNEKLFF.

The chain has TRBV2 and TRBJ1-5; unclear D gene. Germline V gene sequence: CDR1 SNHLY, CDR2 FYNNEI. The CDR3 consists of 13 residues. Trimming cost V 6 bases and J 9 bases, with 15 bases left between them. In nucleotides, the CDR3 is TGTGCCAGCAGCGACCAAGGAGGCGTGCCCCAGCATTTT. Translation gives CASSDQGGVPQHF.

The chain has TRBV11-2 and TRBJ2-2; D unclear. Trimming took 1 base from V and 0 from J, leaving 9 bases between them. Per the germline V gene, CDR1 is SGHAT and CDR2 is FQNNGV. CDR3 length: 16 residues. CDR3 protein: CASSLGAIANTGELFF. Here the CDR3 DNA reads TGTGCCAGCAGCTTAGGGGCCATCGCGAACACCGGGGAGCTGTTTTTT.

The chain combines TRBV7-7 with TRBJ2-1; 9 nucleotides line up with TRBD2. Trimming at V came to 8 bases and at J to 7 bases, leaving 9 bases not matched to a gene. CDR1 and CDR2 from the germline V gene are SSHAT and FNYEAQ (reference sequence). CDR3 length equals 14 residues. The CDR3 region has the DNA TGTGCCAGCGCCCGAGGGACTAGCCTAAATGAGCAGTTCTTC. Amino acid sequence: CASARGTSLNEQFF.

The rearrangement joins TRBV5-8 to TRBJ2-7; D is perhaps TRBD2 (6 bases). CDR3 length equals 14 residues. CDR1 is SGHTS, CDR2 YDEGEE, per germline. V was trimmed by 2 bases and J by 7 bases, leaving 16 bases between them. The CDR3, as DNA: TGTGCCAGCAGCTTTAGAGGCCTCGGAGGGGAGCAGTACTTC. Translating it yields CASSFRGLGGEQYF. Using reference TRBV5-8 and TRBJ2-7 for the parts outside the CDR3, the full variable domain is EAGVTQSPTHLIKTRGQQATLRCSPISGHTSVYWYQQALGLGLQFLLWYDEGEERNRGNFPPRFSGRQFPNYSSELNVNALELEDSALYLCASSFRGLGGEQYFGPGTRLTVT.

The J gene is TRBJ2-1, the V gene TRBV21-1; the D call in the table, TRBD2, was not verified against the DNA. TRBV21-1 is assigned pseudogene status. The CDR3 loop spans 20 amino acids. In nucleotides, the CDR3 is TGTGCCAGCAGCAAAGTTGGGATCAATAGCGGGAGAAAACCCTACAATGAGCAGTTCTTC. Amino acids: CASSKVGINSGRKPYNEQFF.

This clone appeared a few times. The chain joins TRBV7-9 to TRBJ2-7; 7 bases map to TRBD2. The CDR3 spans 16 residues. In germline, CDR1 is SEHNR, CDR2 FQNEAQ (reference sequence). Unmatched junction bases numbered 12, after V lost 5 bases and J lost 2 bases. The DNA of the CDR3 is TGTGCCAGCAGCCTATTAGCGGGTAGGGGAACCTACGAGCAGTACTTC. Amino acid sequence: CASSLLAGRGTYEQYF.

This clone appeared a single time. V and J are TRBV20-1 and TRBJ2-7; unclear D gene. CDR1 is DFQATT, CDR2 SNEGSKA, per germline (reference sequence). V gave up 3 bases and J gave up 4 bases, with 7 bases separating them. The CDR3 runs 11 residues. This chain's CDR3 is CSASLAYEQYF. The CDR3 region has the DNA TGCAGTGCTAGTTTGGCTTACGAGCAGTACTTC.

This clone was counted once. The CDR3 is CASSQKQGRYLGNEQFF. The CDR3 DNA sequence: TGTGCCAGCAGCCAAAAACAGGGGAGATACCTAGGAAATGAGCAGTTCTTC. The V call is TRBV4-2, the J call TRBJ2-1, with 7 bases aligning to TRBD1. Germline assignment: CDR1 LGHNA and CDR2 YNFKEQ. V lost 2 bases to trimming and J lost 7 bases; unmatched junction nucleotides: 14. The CDR3 loop spans 17 amino acids.

V is TRBV11-3 and J is TRBJ2-1; 10 bases map to TRBD1. The CDR3 runs 15 residues. Trimming took 4 bases from V and 8 from J; bases not matched to a gene: 8. Per the germline V gene, CDR1 is SGHNT and CDR2 is YENEEA. In DNA, the CDR3 is TGTGCCAGCAGCTCCGGGCCGGGACAGGGGTATGAGCAGTTCTTC. Translated: CASSSGPGQGYEQFF.

Turning to this clone: One junction end disagrees with the germline gene, perhaps due to a read error. The chain recombines TRBV10-3 with TRBJ2-7; 9 positions match TRBD2. Germline CDR1 ENHRY, CDR2 SYGVKD. The CDR3 is 15 residues long. The CDR3 reads CAISESGTSSHEQYF. For the CDR3, the DNA is TGTGCCATCAGTGAGTCCGGGACTAGCTCCCACGAGCAGTACTTC.